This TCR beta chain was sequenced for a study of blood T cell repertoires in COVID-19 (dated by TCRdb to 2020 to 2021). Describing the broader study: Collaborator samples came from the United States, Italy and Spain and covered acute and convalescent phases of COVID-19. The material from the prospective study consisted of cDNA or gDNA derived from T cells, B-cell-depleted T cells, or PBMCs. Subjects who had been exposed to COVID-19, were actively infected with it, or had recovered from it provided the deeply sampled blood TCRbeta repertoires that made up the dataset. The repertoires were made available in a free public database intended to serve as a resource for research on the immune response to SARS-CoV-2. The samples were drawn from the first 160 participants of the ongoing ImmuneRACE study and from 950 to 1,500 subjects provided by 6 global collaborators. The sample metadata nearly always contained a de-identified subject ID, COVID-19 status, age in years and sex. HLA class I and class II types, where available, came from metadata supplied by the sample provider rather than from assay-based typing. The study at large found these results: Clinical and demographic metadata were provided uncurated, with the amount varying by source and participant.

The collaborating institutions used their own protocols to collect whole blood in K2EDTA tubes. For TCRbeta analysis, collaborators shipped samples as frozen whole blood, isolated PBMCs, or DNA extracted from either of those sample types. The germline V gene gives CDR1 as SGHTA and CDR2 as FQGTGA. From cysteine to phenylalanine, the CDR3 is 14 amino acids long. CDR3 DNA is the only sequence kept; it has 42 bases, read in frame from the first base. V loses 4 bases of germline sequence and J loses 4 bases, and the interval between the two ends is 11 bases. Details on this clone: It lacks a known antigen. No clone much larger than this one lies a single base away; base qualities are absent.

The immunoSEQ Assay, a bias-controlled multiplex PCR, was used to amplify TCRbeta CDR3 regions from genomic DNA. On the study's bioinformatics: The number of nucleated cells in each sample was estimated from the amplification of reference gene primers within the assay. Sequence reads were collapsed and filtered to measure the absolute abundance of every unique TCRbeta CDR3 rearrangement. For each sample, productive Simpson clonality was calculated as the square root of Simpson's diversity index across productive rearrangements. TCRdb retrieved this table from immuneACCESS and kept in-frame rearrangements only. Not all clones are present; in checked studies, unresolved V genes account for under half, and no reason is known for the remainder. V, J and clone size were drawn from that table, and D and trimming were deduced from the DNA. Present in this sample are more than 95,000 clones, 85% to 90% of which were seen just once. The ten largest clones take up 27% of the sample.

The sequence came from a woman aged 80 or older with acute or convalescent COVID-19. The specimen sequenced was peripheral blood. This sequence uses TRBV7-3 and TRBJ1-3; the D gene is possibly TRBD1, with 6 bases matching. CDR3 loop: CASSSGTLGNTIYF. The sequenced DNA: TGTGCCAGCAGCTCCGGGACACTCGGAAACACCATATATTTT.